The source of this TCR beta chain is a study of blood T cell repertoires in COVID-19. Method: immunoSEQ multiplex PCR; TCRdb's copy keeps in-frame clones and lacks some. Of 300,000 to 350,000 clones detected, approximately 83% appear once; the ten largest clones hold roughly 2%. Unmatched junction bases numbered 18, after V lost 2 bases and J lost 10 bases. CDR1 LGHNA and CDR2 YSLEER come from the germline V gene. The CDR3 runs to 17 residues. Sequenced sample: PBMCs or T cells enriched from blood (not recorded which). The TCR was taken from a man aged 30-40 years who had recovered from COVID-19. This chain joins TRBV4-3 and TRBJ1-1, with 8 bases aligning to TRBD1. The CDR3 loop is CASSQHGRTGFLGGAFF. The CDR3 DNA reads as TGCGCCAGCAGCCAACACGGGCGGACAGGGTTTTTAGGAGGAGCTTTCTTT.